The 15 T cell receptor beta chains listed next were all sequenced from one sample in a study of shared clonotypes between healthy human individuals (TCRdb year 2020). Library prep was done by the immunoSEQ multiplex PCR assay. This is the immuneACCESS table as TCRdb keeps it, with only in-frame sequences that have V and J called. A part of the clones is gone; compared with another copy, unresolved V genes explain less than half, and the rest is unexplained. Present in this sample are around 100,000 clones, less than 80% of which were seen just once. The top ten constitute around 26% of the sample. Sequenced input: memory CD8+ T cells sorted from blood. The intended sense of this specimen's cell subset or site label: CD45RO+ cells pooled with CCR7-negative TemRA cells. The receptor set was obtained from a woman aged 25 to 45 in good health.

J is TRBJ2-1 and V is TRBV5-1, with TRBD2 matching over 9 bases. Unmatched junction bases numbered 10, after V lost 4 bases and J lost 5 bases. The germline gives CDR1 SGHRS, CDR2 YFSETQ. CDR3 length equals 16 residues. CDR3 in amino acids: CASSTSRLAVHNEQFF. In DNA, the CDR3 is TGCGCCAGCAGCACTTCGAGACTAGCGGTGCACAATGAGCAGTTCTTC.

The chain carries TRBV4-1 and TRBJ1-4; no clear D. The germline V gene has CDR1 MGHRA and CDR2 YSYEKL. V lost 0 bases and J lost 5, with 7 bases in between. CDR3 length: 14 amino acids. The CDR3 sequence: CASSQDLRNEKLFF. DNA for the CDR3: TGCGCCAGCAGCCAAGATTTGAGAAATGAAAAACTGTTTTTT.

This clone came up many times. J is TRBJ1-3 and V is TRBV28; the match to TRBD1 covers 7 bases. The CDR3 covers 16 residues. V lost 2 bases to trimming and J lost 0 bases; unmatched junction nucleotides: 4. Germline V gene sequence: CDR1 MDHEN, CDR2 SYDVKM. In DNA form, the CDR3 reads TGTGCCAGCAGTTTAGACGGGACAGTCTCTGGAAACACCATATATTTT. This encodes CASSLDGTVSGNTIYF.

CDR3 residues: CASSDRGDYEQYF. The DNA for the CDR3 is TGCGCCAGCTCGGACAGGGGAGACTACGAGCAGTACTTC. The V gene is TRBV4-1, the J gene TRBJ2-7; the match to TRBD1 covers 9 bases. The CDR3 runs 13 residues. V was clipped by 8 bases and J by 3 bases; unmatched bases: 5. Germline CDR1 is MGHRA and CDR2 is YSYEKL.

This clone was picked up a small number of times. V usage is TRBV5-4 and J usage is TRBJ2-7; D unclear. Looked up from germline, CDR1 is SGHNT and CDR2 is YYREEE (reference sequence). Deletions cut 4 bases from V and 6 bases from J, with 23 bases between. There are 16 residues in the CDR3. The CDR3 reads CASSPAPTLGYGEQYF. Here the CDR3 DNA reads TGTGCCAGCAGCCCCGCGCCAACCCTGGGGTATGGCGAGCAGTACTTC.

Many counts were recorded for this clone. The chain's CDR3 is CASSSGGNTEAFF. CDR3 in DNA: TGTGCCAGCAGCTCCGGGGGGAACACTGAAGCTTTCTTT. V is TRBV9 and J is TRBJ1-1; a weak D match, TRBD1 (5 bases). Germline assignment: CDR1 SGDLS and CDR2 YYNGEE. Trimming removed 4 bases at V and 1 base at J, with 8 bases between. This CDR3 comprises 13 residues.

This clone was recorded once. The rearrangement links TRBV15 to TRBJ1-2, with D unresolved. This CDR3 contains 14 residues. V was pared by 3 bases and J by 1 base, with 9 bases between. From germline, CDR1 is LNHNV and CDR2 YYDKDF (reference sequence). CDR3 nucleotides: TGTGCCACCAGCAGTGTTGGTTTTAACTATGGCTACACCTTC. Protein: CATSSVGFNYGYTF.

The CDR3 loop is CASSPRLAGDTQYF. The CDR3 DNA sequence: TGCGCCAGCAGCCCCCGACTAGCAGGAGATACGCAGTATTTT. The rearrangement joins TRBV5-1 to TRBJ2-3; 7 bases match TRBD2. J gave up 5 bases and V 4 bases, and 7 bases lay outside the gene matches. CDR1 and CDR2 from the germline V gene are SGHRS and YFSETQ. This CDR3 is 14 amino acids long.

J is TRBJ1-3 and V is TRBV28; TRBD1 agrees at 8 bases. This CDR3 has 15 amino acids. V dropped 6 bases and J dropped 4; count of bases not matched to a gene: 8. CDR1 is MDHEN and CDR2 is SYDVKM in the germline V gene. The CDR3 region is CASRTYRGSGNTIYF. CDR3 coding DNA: TGTGCCAGCAGAACATACAGGGGGTCCGGAAACACCATATATTTT.

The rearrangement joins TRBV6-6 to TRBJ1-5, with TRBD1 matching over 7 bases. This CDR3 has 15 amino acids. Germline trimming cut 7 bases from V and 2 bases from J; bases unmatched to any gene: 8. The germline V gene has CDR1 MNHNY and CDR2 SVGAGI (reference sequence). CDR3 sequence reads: CASTARGSRNQPQHF. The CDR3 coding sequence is TGTGCCAGCACCGCCAGGGGGAGTCGCAATCAGCCCCAGCATTTT.

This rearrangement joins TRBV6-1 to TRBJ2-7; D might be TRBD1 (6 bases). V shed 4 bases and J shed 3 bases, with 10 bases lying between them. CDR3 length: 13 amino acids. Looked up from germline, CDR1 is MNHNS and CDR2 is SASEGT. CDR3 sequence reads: CASSAQGIYEQYF. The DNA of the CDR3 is TGTGCCAGCAGTGCCCAGGGGATCTACGAGCAGTACTTC.

The CDR3 DNA reads as TGTGCCAGCAGGGGAGGGGTCGTGGATGGCTACACCTTC. Its protein is CASRGGVVDGYTF. This sequence joins TRBV28 and TRBJ1-2; D is perhaps TRBD1 (5 bases). The germline CDR1 and CDR2 sequences are MDHEN and SYDVKM. Trimming removed 6 bases at V and 6 bases at J, with 14 bases between. The CDR3 has 13 amino acids.

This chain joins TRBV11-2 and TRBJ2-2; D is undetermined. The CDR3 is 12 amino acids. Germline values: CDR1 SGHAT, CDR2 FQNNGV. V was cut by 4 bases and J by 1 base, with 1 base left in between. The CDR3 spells CASSWNTGELFF. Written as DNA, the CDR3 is TGTGCCAGCAGCTGGAACACCGGGGAGCTGTTTTTT.

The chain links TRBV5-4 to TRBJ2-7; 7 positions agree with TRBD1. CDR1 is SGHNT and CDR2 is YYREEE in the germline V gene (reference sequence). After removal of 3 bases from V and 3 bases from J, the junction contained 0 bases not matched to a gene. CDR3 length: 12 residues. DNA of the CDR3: TGTGCCAGCAGCTGGGACAGCTACGAGCAGTACTTC. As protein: CASSWDSYEQYF.

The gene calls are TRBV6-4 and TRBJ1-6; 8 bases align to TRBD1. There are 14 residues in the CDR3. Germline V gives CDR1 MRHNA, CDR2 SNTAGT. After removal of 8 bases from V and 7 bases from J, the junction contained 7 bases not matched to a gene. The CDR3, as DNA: TGTGCCAGCGCTTTGACAGGGGAAAATTCACCCCTCCACTTT. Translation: CASALTGENSPLHF.